Below, 8 T cell receptor beta chains from the same sample are listed, as sequenced in a study of cytomegalovirus exposure and HLA in healthy donors. This PCR relied on a set of 60 Vbeta primers and 13 Jbeta primers. The repertoire was sequenced with immunoSEQ multiplex PCR; TCRdb's copy has only in-frame clones and lacks some. The data show tens of thousands of clones, and the top ten clones hold around 3.5%. The sequenced sample consisted of PBMCs. The receptor set was obtained from a man between 40 and 49 years old in good health and CMV-seronegative.

Comments on this clone: This sample includes further DNA sequences coding for the same CDR3. The gene calls are TRBV28 and TRBJ2-7; TRBD2 agrees at 11 bases. The V and J ends lost 1 base and 1 base, in that order; junction bases with no gene match: 3. The CDR3 extends over 16 amino acids. The V gene's germline CDR1 is MDHEN and CDR2 SYDVKM. The CDR3 loop reads CASSLSGTSGSYEQYF. DNA of the CDR3: TGTGCCAGCAGTTTATCTGGGACTAGCGGTTCCTACGAGCAGTACTTC.

The chain recombines TRBV7-9 with TRBJ1-1; 9 bases match TRBD1. Trimming took 3 bases from V and 3 from J; bases not matched to a gene: 5. From germline, CDR1 is SEHNR and CDR2 FQNEAQ (reference sequence). This CDR3 has 15 amino acids. CDR3 nucleotide sequence: TGTGCCAGCAGCTTTTACAGGGGGCGGGACACTGAAGCTTTCTTT. Its translation: CASSFYRGRDTEAFF.

The genes are TRBV7-9 and TRBJ1-1; 8 positions agree with TRBD1. CDR1 and CDR2 (germline): SEHNR, FQNEAQ (reference sequence). V was clipped by 4 bases and J by 5 bases; unmatched bases: 9. The CDR3 contains 15 residues. CDR3 coding DNA: TGTGCCAGCAGCTACTCACAGGGGGGGAAGACTGAAGCTTTCTTT. Residues: CASSYSQGGKTEAFF.

V is TRBV18 and J is TRBJ2-3, with a weak D call TRBD1 (6 bases). The V and J ends lost 6 bases and 2 bases respectively, with 12 bases between them. The germline V gene encodes CDR1 KGHSH and CDR2 LQKENI. The CDR3 has 14 amino acids. The DNA for the CDR3 is TGTGCCAGCTCCCGGACAGAGATCACAGATACGCAGTATTTT. Translated, it gives CASSRTEITDTQYF.

The rearrangement joins TRBV27 to TRBJ1-2, with 10 bases lining up with TRBD1. CDR1 is MNHEY, CDR2 SMNVEV, per germline (reference sequence). V gave up 1 base and J gave up 5 bases; unmatched junction bases: 13. CDR3 length equals 18 residues. CDR3 sequence (DNA): TGTGCCAGCAGTTTATATGGGACAGGGGCGCCCTCCTCTTATGGCTACACCTTC. Its protein product is CASSLYGTGAPSSYGYTF.

The chain joins TRBV5-4 to TRBJ1-2, with a tentative D call TRBD1 (6 bases). Germline V gene sequence: CDR1 SGHNT, CDR2 YYREEE (reference sequence). V lost 0 bases and J 4 bases, leaving 22 bases between the germline ends. CDR3 size: 18 residues. This chain's CDR3 is CASSLEKYPRGWPYGYTF. In nucleotides, the CDR3 is TGTGCCAGCAGCTTGGAAAAGTACCCCAGGGGATGGCCCTATGGCTACACCTTC.

This sequence joins TRBV5-1 and TRBJ1-2, with D unresolved. This CDR3 is 12 amino acids long. V was pared by 5 bases and J by 4 bases, with 9 bases between. Germline loops: CDR1 SGHRS, CDR2 YFSETQ. CDR3 coding DNA: TGCGCCAGCAGTAACCAGATCTATGGCTACACCTTC. This encodes CASSNQIYGYTF.

The chain couples TRBV19 to TRBJ1-5; D unresolved. Germline loops: CDR1 LNHDA, CDR2 SQIVND (reference sequence). This CDR3 has 15 residues. Trimming shortened V by 6 bases and J by 2 bases, and 14 bases separated the two germline ends. The CDR3: CASRLDEVGNQPQHF. CDR3 sequence (DNA): TGTGCCAGTAGGCTAGACGAAGTGGGCAATCAGCCCCAGCATTTT.